A single sample gave rise to the 4 T cell receptor beta chains below, sequenced in a study of T-cell reconstitution after alpha-beta-depleted transplantation in children. The TCRbeta library was prepared with unique molecular identifiers. TCRdb reprocessed the PCR reads with MiXCR, giving one entry per CDR3 protein. The table includes 90,000 to 100,000 distinct CDR3 sequences, under 25% detected once. Sequenced here: PBMCs, sampled before TCRalphabeta/CD19-depleted stem cell transplant. These receptor sequences come from a boy younger than 10 with acute lymphoblastic leukemia, due to receive a stem cell transplant.

Ten or more counts support this clonotype. J is TRBJ2-1 and V is TRBV24-1, with 10 bases that match TRBD2. Germline V lookup: CDR1 KGHDR, CDR2 SFDVKD. V lost 9 bases and J lost 9; bases outside the gene matches: 13. This CDR3 contains 15 residues. The CDR3 sequence: CATDNGEREGGEQFF. For the CDR3, the DNA is TGTGCCACCGACAACGGGGAGCGGGAGGGTGGTGAGCAGTTCTTC.

The chain is built from TRBV5-6 and TRBJ2-2; 9 nucleotides line up with TRBD1. This CDR3 spans 14 amino acids. The ends lost 4 bases at V and 9 bases at J; junction bases unmatched: 7. From germline, CDR1 is SGHDT and CDR2 YYEEEE. Here the CDR3 DNA reads TGTGCCAGCAGCCCGGGACAGGGAAGTCGGGAGCTGTTTTTT. It translates to CASSPGQGSRELFF.

This clonotype showed up just a few times. The chain carries TRBV7-9 and TRBJ1-2; 8 bases match TRBD1. There are 14 residues in the CDR3. Trimming removed 4 bases from V and 3 bases from J; junction bases left unmatched: 4. The germline V gene has CDR1 SEHNR and CDR2 FQNEAQ (reference sequence). CDR3 nucleotides: TGTGCCAGCAGCTCTTCGGGACAGGACTATGGCTACACCTTC. It translates to CASSSSGQDYGYTF.

The chain is built from TRBV5-1 and TRBJ2-2; no reliable D call. The V gene lost 4 bases and the J gene lost 3 bases, with 10 bases spanning the gap. CDR1 and CDR2 (germline): SGHRS, YFSETQ. The CDR3 has 14 residues. CDR3 in DNA: TGCGCCAGCAGCCCCCAGGCGTACACCGGGGAGCTGTTTTTT. This sequence encodes CASSPQAYTGELFF.